The clone carrying this T cell receptor (beta chain) was recorded at least ten times. Its target is unknown. Trimming cost V 2 bases and J 10 bases, with 11 bases left between them. CDR3 length equals 12 residues. The V gene's germline CDR1 is ENHRY and CDR2 SYGVKD. The data are from a study of neurological immune-mediated disorders. Broader study findings: As far as clinical or MRI features were concerned, none was associated with the multiple sclerosis repertoire cluster.

Template-switch 5'RACE cDNA synthesis added a 10-nucleotide unique molecular identifier. Each CDR3 protein is one row after TCRdb ran MiXCR on the 5' RACE reads. The data contain about 50,000 distinct CDR3 sequences, about 2% of them singletons. The receptor was isolated from a woman aged 40 to 50 with multiple sclerosis. The rearrangement uses TRBV10-3 and TRBJ1-2; no clear D. The sequenced sample was PBMCs. In DNA, the CDR3 is TGTGCCATCAGTGAGATGCAGTCATTCTACACCTTC. Translation gives CAISEMQSFYTF.